This TCR beta chain was recorded in a study of chemoradiotherapy in HPV16-positive cancers. Overall study: Candidate HPV-specific T-cell clones and common TCR motifs came from functional assays in a couple of HPV16-positive patients. Points from the study as a whole: Non-HPV-specific T cells did not expand in tumors during treatment, whereas candidate HPV-specific clones and E7-related motifs did.

Note on this clone: What it binds is not known.

Deletions cut 3 bases from V and 1 base from J, with 12 bases between. The CDR3 covers 15 residues. Germline V gene sequence: CDR1 SEHNR, CDR2 FQNEAQ (reference sequence). Profiled with immunoSEQ multiplex PCR; TCRdb holds only in-frame clones, not every one. The sample yields about 35,000 clones, around 92% seen once. The receptor's source is a human donor with HPV-associated anogenital cancer. V usage is TRBV7-9 and J usage is TRBJ1-1; maybe TRBD1 (6 bases). The sequencing here drew on blood, taken from a patient who underwent chemoradiotherapy. For the CDR3, the DNA is TGTGCCAGCAGCTTTGGGACACTCCGGAACACTGAAGCTTTCTTT. Its translation is CASSFGTLRNTEAFF.